This T cell receptor (beta chain) was profiled in a study of blood T cell repertoires in COVID-19. Overall study context: Samples of COVID-19 (acute and convalescent) were obtained from the United States, Italy and Spain. PBMCs, B-cell-depleted T cells, or T cells provided the cDNA or gDNA that made up the material.

Assay used: immunoSEQ multiplex PCR; TCRdb lists only in-frame clones, some missing. The profile covers under 250,000 clones, with approximately 90% appearing a single time and approximately 10% taken by the ten largest. The sample consisted of peripheral blood. This clonotype was sampled from a man aged 50 to 59 with COVID-19, enrolled during active disease.

CDR3 in DNA: TGTGCCAGTAGCCCGACAGGGGGCACGAATGAGCAGTTCTTC. It yields the protein CASSPTGGTNEQFF. The chain has TRBV19 and TRBJ2-1; 10 nucleotides line up with TRBD1. Germline V gene sequence: CDR1 LNHDA, CDR2 SQIVND (reference sequence). The CDR3 loop spans 14 amino acids. Trimming took 6 bases from V and 7 from J; bases not matched to a gene: 6.